These T cell receptor beta chains were read from a single sample in a study of cytomegalovirus exposure and HLA in healthy donors. Profiled with immunoSEQ multiplex PCR; TCRdb holds only in-frame clones, not every one. The repertoire has 150,000 to 200,000 clones, around four fifths of them found once; the top ten carry around 7%. Sequencing was performed on PBMCs. These receptor sequences come from a male donor in good health and CMV-seropositive. CDR3s include the opening cysteine and the closing phenylalanine or tryptophan. The order of the fields is V gene, J gene, CDR3 protein.

v_call: TRBV11-2; j_call: TRBJ1-1; cdr3_aa: CASSPAWGEGYTEAFF
v_call: TRBV7-8; j_call: TRBJ2-7; cdr3_aa: CASSLGRDSATYEQYF
v_call: TRBV5-1; j_call: TRBJ2-5; cdr3_aa: CASSFGLAGGGETQYF
v_call: TRBV5-6; j_call: TRBJ1-2; cdr3_aa: CASSLGLNLNGYTF
v_call: TRBV5-1; j_call: TRBJ1-1; cdr3_aa: CASSFGKQGVSEAFF
v_call: TRBV7-9; j_call: TRBJ2-1; cdr3_aa: CASSSSGTSRFFSYNEQFF
v_call: TRBV27; j_call: TRBJ1-2; cdr3_aa: CASSFGPSNYGYTF
v_call: TRBV4-3; j_call: TRBJ1-2; cdr3_aa: CASSTGAGEYGYTF
v_call: TRBV30; j_call: TRBJ1-1; cdr3_aa: CAWGQGLGTEAFF
v_call: TRBV11-2; j_call: TRBJ1-2; cdr3_aa: CASSFEGASFYGYTF
v_call: TRBV9; j_call: TRBJ2-3; cdr3_aa: CASSVGAGTTDTQYF
v_call: TRBV5-4; j_call: TRBJ1-1; cdr3_aa: CASSLYGTGKGTEAFF
v_call: TRBV2; j_call: TRBJ1-5; cdr3_aa: CASGLWSSNQPQHF
v_call: TRBV4-2; j_call: TRBJ2-5; cdr3_aa: CASSQELAIQETQYF
v_call: TRBV23-1; j_call: TRBJ2-1; cdr3_aa: CASSMDWNEQFF
v_call: TRBV11-2; j_call: TRBJ2-7; cdr3_aa: CASSFSAGTSGGYEQYF
v_call: TRBV6-1; j_call: TRBJ1-1; cdr3_aa: CASSQSGPNTEAFF
v_call: TRBV4-3; j_call: TRBJ2-1; cdr3_aa: CASSQDPGAYNEQFF
v_call: TRBV4-1; j_call: TRBJ1-4; cdr3_aa: CASSPTPARGEKLFF
v_call: TRBV19; j_call: TRBJ2-1; cdr3_aa: CASSPPGEREHNEQFF
v_call: TRBV7-9; j_call: TRBJ1-4; cdr3_aa: CASSWGGTEKLFF
v_call: TRBV6-5; j_call: TRBJ1-4; cdr3_aa: CASSYSEQGVGEKLFF
v_call: TRBV7-9; j_call: TRBJ2-7; cdr3_aa: CASSGRDRRYEQYF
v_call: TRBV30; j_call: TRBJ2-7; cdr3_aa: CAWSPGQGPYEQYF
v_call: TRBV30; j_call: TRBJ2-7; cdr3_aa: CAWSQPPGPHEQYF
v_call: TRBV29-1; j_call: TRBJ2-3; cdr3_aa: CSVEDPISGSTDTQYF
v_call: TRBV12-5; j_call: TRBJ2-3; cdr3_aa: CASGPTGDTQYF
v_call: TRBV18; j_call: TRBJ2-5; cdr3_aa: CASSPIQGGETQYF
v_call: TRBV7-9; j_call: TRBJ2-7; cdr3_aa: CSSSTGLGEQYF
v_call: TRBV19; j_call: TRBJ1-4; cdr3_aa: CASTPAPTGAANEKLFF
v_call: TRBV5-1; j_call: TRBJ2-3; cdr3_aa: CASKRGQGFSTDTQYF
v_call: TRBV11-2; j_call: TRBJ2-7; cdr3_aa: CASSLGARGYEQYF
v_call: TRBV6-5; j_call: TRBJ1-4; cdr3_aa: CASSLGHQGTNEKLFF
v_call: TRBV9; j_call: TRBJ2-3; cdr3_aa: CASSVDPWNSGGTDTQYF
v_call: TRBV5-4; j_call: TRBJ1-1; cdr3_aa: CASRDQGDPEAFF
v_call: TRBV19; j_call: TRBJ1-4; cdr3_aa: CASSQGDATNEKLFF
v_call: TRBV5-4; j_call: TRBJ2-7; cdr3_aa: CASSLGRRGTGEQYF
v_call: TRBV30; j_call: TRBJ1-1; cdr3_aa: CARRGQLNTEAFF
v_call: TRBV5-6; j_call: TRBJ2-7; cdr3_aa: CASSFPASNPGEQYF
v_call: TRBV30; j_call: TRBJ2-2; cdr3_aa: CAWSVTLPDRAPGELFF
v_call: TRBV19; j_call: TRBJ2-5; cdr3_aa: CASSRDRVGQETQYF
v_call: TRBV4-1; j_call: TRBJ1-1; cdr3_aa: CASSPRQTLNTEAFF
v_call: TRBV5-1; j_call: TRBJ2-3; cdr3_aa: CASSLSSATDTQYF
v_call: TRBV30; j_call: TRBJ1-1; cdr3_aa: CAWSLGQGGTEAFF
v_call: TRBV2; j_call: TRBJ1-6; cdr3_aa: CASSPGTGRLSLHF
v_call: TRBV19; j_call: TRBJ1-6; cdr3_aa: CASRMDRLGNSPLHF
v_call: TRBV6-1; j_call: TRBJ1-1; cdr3_aa: CASGSGAEAFF
v_call: TRBV6-1; j_call: TRBJ1-5; cdr3_aa: CATNTLNQPQHF